The clone carrying this T cell receptor beta chain was found a few times. Its antigen is undetermined. Each donor was a healthy Caucasian. TCRdb analysed the 5' RACE reads with MiXCR anew, one entry per CDR3 protein. Here the sample spans 350,000 to 450,000 distinct CDR3 sequences, less than 20% being singletons. Trimming removed 0 bases at V and 5 bases at J, with 6 bases between. The CDR3 is 13 residues long. Germline values: CDR1 SGHTA, CDR2 FQGNSA. The sample comes from a study of identical twins. General study points: Within twin pairs, the out-of-frame alpha sequences they shared showed excess low generation probability.

This sequence originates from a man in his forties or fifties in good health. Sample: naive T cells sorted from blood. The J gene is TRBJ2-3, the V gene TRBV7-2; D is uncertain. The CDR3 nucleotides are TGTGCCAGCAGCTTAGCAGAGGTAGATACGCAGTATTTT. It specifies CASSLAEVDTQYF.